This TCR beta chain originates from a study of blood T cell repertoires in COVID-19. Study summary: Acute-phase and convalescent COVID-19 samples originated in the United States, Italy and Spain. The cDNA or gDNA used as material had been derived from T cells, B-cell-depleted T cells, or PBMCs.

The CDR3 totals 17 residues. Unmatched junction bases numbered 18, after V lost 4 bases and J lost 7 bases. CDR1 and CDR2 (germline): SGHVS, FQNEAQ. Source study methods: Amplifying reference gene primers gave estimates of nucleated cell counts. Sequenced by immunoSEQ multiplex PCR; TCRdb stores in-frame clones only, minus some. Clonal size and the V and J genes are those of that table, whereas D and trimming came from the DNA. The data hold tens of thousands of clones, with 85% observed a single time. The chain combines TRBV7-8 with TRBJ2-7; 8 positions agree with TRBD2. The source of this sequence is a man aged 55 to 70 with acute or convalescent COVID-19. The sample was peripheral blood. The CDR3 loop reads CASSSAAGEPSLREQYF. CDR3 DNA: TGTGCCAGCAGCTCGGCAGCGGGAGAACCCTCTCTGAGGGAGCAGTACTTC.